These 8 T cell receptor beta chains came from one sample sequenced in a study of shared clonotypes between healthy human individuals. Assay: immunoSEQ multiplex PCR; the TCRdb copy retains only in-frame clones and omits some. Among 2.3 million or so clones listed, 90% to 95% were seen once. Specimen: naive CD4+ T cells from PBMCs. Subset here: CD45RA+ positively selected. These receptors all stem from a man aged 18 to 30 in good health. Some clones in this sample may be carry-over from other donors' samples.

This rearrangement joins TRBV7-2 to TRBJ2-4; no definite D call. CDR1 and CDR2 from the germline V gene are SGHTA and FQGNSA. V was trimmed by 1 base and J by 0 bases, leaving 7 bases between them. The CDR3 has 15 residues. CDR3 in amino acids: CASSLVALAKNIQYF. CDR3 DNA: TGTGCCAGCAGCTTAGTCGCGCTAGCCAAAAACATTCAGTACTTC.

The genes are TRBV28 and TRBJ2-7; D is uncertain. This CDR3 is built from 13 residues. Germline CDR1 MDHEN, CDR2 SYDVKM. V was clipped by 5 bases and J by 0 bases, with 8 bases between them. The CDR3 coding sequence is TGTGCCAGCAGTCCCGCTCCCTCCTACGAGCAGTACTTC. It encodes CASSPAPSYEQYF.

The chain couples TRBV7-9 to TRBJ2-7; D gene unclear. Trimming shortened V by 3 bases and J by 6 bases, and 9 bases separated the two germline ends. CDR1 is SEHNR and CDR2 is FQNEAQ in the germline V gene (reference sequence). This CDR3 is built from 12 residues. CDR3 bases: TGTGCCAGCAGCTTTACGACGGGCGAGCAGTACTTC. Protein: CASSFTTGEQYF.

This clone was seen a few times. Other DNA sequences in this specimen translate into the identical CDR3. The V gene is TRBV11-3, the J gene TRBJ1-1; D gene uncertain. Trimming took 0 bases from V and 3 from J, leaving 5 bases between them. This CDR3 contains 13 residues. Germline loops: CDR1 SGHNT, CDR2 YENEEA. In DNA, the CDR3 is TGTGCCAGCAGCTTAGAGCGGGACACTGAAGCTTTCTTT. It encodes CASSLERDTEAFF.

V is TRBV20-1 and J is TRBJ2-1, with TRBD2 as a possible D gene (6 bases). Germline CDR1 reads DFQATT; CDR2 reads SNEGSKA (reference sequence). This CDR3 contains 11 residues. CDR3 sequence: CSGTPDNEQFF. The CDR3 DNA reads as TGCAGCGGGACTCCTGACAATGAGCAGTTCTTC.

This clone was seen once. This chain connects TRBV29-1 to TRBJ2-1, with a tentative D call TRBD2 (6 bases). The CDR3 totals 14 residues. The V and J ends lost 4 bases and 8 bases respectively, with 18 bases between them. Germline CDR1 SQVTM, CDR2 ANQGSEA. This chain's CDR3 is CSVGTGVPFDEQFF. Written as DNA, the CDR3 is TGCAGCGTTGGAACGGGAGTTCCCTTCGATGAGCAGTTCTTC.

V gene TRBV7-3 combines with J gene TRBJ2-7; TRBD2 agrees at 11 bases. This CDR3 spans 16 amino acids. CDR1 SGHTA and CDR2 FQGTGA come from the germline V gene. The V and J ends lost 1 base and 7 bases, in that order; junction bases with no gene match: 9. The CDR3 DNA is TGTGCCAGCAGCTTAAGTACTAGCGGGAGTTTACGAGAGCAGTACTTC. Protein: CASSLSTSGSLREQYF. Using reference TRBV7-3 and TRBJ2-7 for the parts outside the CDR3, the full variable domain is GAGVSQTPSNKVTEKGKYVELRCDPISGHTALYWYRQSLGQGPEFLIYFQGTGAADDSGLPNDRFFAVRPEGSVSTLKIQRTERGDSAVYLCASSLSTSGSLREQYFGPGTRLTVT.

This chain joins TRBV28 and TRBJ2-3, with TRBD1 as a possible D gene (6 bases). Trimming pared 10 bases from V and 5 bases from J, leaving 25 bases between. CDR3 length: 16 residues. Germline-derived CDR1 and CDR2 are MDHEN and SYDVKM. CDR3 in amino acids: CATQTQRTALGDTQYF. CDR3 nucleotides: TGTGCCACCCAAACTCAAAGGACAGCGTTAGGAGATACGCAGTATTTT.